The sequence of this T cell receptor (beta chain) was determined in a study of CD8 T cells in ankylosing spondylitis. In regard to this clonotype: Antigen: not known.

One entry per CDR3 protein results from TCRdb running MiXCR on the 5' RACE reads. Found here are fewer than 450,000 distinct CDR3 sequences, roughly 18% of them singletons; the top ten hold just over 1%. V lost 4 bases and J lost 1, with 10 bases in between. CDR1 MNHEY and CDR2 SVGAGI come from the germline V gene. This CDR3 has 15 amino acids. Study-wide points: A TCR beta motif of several highly homologous variants seemed to mark ankylosing spondylitis blood. Relatively scarce in peripheral blood, disease-linked clones were CD8+.

The receptor was derived from a male donor with ankylosing spondylitis. The sample was blood, either unsorted or a sorted T cell fraction (not recorded which). V usage is TRBV6-5 and J usage is TRBJ2-2; D possibly corresponds to TRBD1 (7 bases). The CDR3: CASSSGGWNTGELFF. The CDR3 bases are TGTGCCAGCAGTTCAGGGGGGTGGAACACCGGGGAGCTGTTTTTT.